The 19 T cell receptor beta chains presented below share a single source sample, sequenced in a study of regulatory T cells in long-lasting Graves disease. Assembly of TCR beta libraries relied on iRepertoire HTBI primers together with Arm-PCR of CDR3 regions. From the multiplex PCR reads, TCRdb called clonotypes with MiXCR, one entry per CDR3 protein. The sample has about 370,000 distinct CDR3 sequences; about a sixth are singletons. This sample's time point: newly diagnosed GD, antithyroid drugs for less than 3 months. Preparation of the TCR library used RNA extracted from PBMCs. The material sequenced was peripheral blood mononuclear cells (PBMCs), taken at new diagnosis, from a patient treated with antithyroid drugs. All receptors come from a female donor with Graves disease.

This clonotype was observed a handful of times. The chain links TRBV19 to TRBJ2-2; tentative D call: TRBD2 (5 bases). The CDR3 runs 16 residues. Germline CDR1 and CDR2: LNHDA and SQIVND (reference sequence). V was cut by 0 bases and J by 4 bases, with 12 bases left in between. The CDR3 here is CASSIDRVGGTGELFF. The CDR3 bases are TGTGCCAGTAGTATAGATCGGGTCGGAGGCACCGGGGAGCTGTTTTTT. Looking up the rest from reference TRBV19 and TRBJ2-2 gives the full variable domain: DGGITQSPKYLFRKEGQNVTLSCEQNLNHDAMYWYRQDPGQGLRLIYYSQIVNDFQKGDIAEGYSVSREKKESFPLTVTSAQKNPTAFYLCASSIDRVGGTGELFFGEGSRLTVL.

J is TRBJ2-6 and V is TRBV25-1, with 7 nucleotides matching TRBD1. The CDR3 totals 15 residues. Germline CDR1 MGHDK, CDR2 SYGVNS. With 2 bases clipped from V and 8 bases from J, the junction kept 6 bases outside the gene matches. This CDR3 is CASSEPNRGTNVLTF. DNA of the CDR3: TGTGCCAGCAGTGAACCTAACAGGGGAACCAACGTCCTGACTTTC.

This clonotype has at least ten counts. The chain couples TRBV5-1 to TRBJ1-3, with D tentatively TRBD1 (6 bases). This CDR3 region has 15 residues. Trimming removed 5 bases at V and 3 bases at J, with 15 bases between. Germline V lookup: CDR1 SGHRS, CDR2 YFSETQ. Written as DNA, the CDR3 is TGCGCCAGCAGGCAGACAGGCTCGTATGGAAACACCATATATTTT. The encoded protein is CASRQTGSYGNTIYF. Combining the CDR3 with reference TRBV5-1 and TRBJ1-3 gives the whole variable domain KAGVTQTPRYLIKTRGQQVTLSCSPISGHRSVSWYQQTPGQGLQFLFEYFSETQRNKGNFPGRFSGRQFSNSRSEMNVSTLELGDSALYLCASRQTGSYGNTIYFGEGSWLTVV.

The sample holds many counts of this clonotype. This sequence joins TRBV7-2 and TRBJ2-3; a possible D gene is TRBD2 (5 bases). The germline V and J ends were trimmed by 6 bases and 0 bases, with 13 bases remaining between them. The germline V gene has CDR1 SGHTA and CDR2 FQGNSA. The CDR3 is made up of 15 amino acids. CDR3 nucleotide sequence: TGTGCCAGCAGTCTCGAGACGGGGAGCACAGATACGCAGTATTTT. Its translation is CASSLETGSTDTQYF. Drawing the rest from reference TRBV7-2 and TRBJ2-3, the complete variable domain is GAGVSQSPSNKVTEKGKDVELRCDPISGHTALYWYRQSLGQGLEFLIYFQGNSAPDKSGLPSDRFSAERTGGSVSTLTIQRTQQEDSAVYLCASSLETGSTDTQYFGPGTRLTVL.

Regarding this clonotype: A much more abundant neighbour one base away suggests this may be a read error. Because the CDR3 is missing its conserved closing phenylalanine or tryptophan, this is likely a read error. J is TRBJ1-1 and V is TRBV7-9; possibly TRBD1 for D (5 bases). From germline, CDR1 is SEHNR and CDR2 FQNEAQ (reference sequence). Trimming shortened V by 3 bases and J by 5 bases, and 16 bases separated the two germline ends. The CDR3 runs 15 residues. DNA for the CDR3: TGTGCCAGCAGCTTGAGGATCGGCGGGGGAACTGAAGCTTTCTCT. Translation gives CASSLRIGGGTEAFS.

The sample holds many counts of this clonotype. CDR3 protein: CASSDPAGGTEAFF. CDR3 nucleotides: TGTGCCAGCAGCGACCCTGCGGGGGGTACTGAAGCTTTCTTT. V is TRBV5-5 and J is TRBJ1-1; a weak D match, TRBD1 (5 bases). This CDR3 has 14 amino acids. V lost 4 bases to trimming and J lost 5 bases, with 15 bases between them. Germline-derived CDR1 and CDR2 are SGHKS and YYEKEE (reference sequence).

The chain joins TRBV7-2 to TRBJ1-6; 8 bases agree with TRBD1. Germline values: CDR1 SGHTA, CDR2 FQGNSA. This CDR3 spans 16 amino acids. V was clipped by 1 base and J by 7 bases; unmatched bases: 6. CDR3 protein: CASSLDRGGRNSPLHF. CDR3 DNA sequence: TGTGCCAGCAGCTTAGACAGGGGGGGAAGGAATTCACCCCTCCACTTT.

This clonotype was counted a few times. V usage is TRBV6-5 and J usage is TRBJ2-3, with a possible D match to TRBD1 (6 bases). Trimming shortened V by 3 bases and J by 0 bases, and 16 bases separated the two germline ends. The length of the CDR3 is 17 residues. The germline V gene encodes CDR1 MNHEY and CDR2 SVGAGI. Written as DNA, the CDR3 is TGTGCCAGCAGTTATGGTGGGACACGCACTAGCACAGATACGCAGTATTTT. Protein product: CASSYGGTRTSTDTQYF.

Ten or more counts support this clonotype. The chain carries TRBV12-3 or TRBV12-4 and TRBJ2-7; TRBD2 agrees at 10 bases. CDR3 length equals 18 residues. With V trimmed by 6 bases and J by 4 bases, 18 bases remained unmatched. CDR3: CASRAGLWTSGAPYEQYF. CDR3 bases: TGTGCCAGCAGAGCCGGCCTTTGGACTAGCGGAGCACCGTACGAGCAGTACTTC.

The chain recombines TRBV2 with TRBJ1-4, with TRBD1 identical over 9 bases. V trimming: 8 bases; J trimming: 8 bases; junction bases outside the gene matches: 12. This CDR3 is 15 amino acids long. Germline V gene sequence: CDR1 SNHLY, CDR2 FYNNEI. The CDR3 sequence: CASDKPGQGHEKLFF. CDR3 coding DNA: TGTGCCAGCGACAAGCCTGGACAGGGGCACGAAAAACTGTTTTTT.

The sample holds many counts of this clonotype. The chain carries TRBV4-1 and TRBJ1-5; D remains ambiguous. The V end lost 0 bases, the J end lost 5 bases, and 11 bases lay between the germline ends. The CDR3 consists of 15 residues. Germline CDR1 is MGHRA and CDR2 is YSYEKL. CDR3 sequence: CASSQDRTDYQPQHF. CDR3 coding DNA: TGCGCCAGCAGCCAAGATCGCACAGACTATCAGCCCCAGCATTTT.

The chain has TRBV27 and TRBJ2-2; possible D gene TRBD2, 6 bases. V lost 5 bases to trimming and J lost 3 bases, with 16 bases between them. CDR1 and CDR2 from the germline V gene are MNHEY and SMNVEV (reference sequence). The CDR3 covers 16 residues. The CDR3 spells CASSQGPKRDTGELFF. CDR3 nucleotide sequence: TGTGCCAGCAGTCAAGGACCGAAGCGGGACACCGGGGAGCTGTTTTTT.

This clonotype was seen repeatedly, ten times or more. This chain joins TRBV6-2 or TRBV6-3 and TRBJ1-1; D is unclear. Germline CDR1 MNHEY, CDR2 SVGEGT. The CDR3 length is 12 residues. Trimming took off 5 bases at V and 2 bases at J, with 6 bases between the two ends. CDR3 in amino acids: CASSEQNTEAFF. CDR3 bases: TGTGCCAGCAGTGAACAAAACACTGAAGCTTTCTTT.

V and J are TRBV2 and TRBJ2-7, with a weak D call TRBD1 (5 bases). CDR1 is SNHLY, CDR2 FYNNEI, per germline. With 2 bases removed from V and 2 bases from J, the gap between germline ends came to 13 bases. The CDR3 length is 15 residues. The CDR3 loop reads CASSEIWGGTYEQYF. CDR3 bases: TGTGCCAGCAGTGAAATCTGGGGCGGAACCTACGAGCAGTACTTC.

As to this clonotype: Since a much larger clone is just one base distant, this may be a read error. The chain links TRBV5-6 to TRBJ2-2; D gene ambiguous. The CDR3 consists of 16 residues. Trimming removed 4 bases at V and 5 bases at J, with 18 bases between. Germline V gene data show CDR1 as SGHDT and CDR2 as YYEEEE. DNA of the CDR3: TGTGCCAGCAGCGTACTCTGGCTCGATGGGACCGGGGAGCTGTTTTTT. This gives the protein CASSVLWLDGTGELFF.

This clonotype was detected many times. CDR3 amino acids: CSARMIETQYF. In DNA form, the CDR3 reads TGCAGTGCTAGGATGATCGAGACCCAGTACTTC. J is TRBJ2-5 and V is TRBV20-1, with D hard to call. CDR3 size: 11 residues. Between the trimmed V and J ends, which lost 3 bases and 5 bases, there was a span of 7 bases. Germline values: CDR1 DFQATT, CDR2 SNEGSKA (reference sequence).

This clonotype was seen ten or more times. The CDR3 protein is CASSELRRTGELFF. For the CDR3, the DNA is TGTGCCAGCAGTGAGTTGCGGCGGACCGGGGAGCTGTTTTTT. The V and J genes are TRBV6-1 and TRBJ2-2; D not resolved. The germline CDR1 and CDR2 sequences are MNHNS and SASEGT. The CDR3 is 14 residues long. With 3 bases removed from V and 5 bases from J, the gap between germline ends came to 10 bases.

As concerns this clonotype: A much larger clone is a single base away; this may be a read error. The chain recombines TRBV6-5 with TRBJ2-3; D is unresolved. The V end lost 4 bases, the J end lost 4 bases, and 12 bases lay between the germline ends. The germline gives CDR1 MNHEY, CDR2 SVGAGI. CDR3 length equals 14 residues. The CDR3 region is CASSCDRDPDTQYF. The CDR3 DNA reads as TGTGCCAGCAGTTGCGATAGGGATCCAGATACGCAGTATTTT.

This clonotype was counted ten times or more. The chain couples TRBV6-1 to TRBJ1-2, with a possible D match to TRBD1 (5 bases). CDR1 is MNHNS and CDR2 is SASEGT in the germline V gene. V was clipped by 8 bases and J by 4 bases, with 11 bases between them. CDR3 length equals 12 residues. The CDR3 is CASGRGPYGYTF. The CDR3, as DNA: TGTGCCAGCGGGCGGGGACCCTATGGCTACACCTTC.